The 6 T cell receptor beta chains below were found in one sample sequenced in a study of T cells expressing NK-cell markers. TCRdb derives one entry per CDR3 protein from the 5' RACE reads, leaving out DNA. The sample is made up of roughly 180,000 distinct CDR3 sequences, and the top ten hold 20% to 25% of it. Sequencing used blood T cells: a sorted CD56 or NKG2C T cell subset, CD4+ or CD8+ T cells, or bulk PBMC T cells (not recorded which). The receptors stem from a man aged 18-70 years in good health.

This CDR3 is CAISESPGVDNQPQHF. The chain couples TRBV10-3 to TRBJ1-5; TCRdb indicates TRBD1, and absent DNA this call remains unverified. CDR3 length: 16 residues. Germline CDR1 reads ENHRY; CDR2 reads SYGVKD.

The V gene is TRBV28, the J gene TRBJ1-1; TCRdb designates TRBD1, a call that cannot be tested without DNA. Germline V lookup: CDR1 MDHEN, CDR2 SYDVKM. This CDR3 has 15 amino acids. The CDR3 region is CASSTAYRGRTEAFF.

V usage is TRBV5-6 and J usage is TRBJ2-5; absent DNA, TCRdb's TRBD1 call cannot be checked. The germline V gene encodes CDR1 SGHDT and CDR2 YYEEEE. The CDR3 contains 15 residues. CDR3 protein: CASSLEQGVQETQYF.

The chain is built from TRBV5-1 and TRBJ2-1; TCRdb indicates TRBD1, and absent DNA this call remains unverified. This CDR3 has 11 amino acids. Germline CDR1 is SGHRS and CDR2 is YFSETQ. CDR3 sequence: CASANRGEQFF.

This CDR3 reads CASSLIGQGASTEAFF. This chain joins TRBV27 and TRBJ1-1; the TCRdb call, TRBD1, lacks DNA for checking. Germline-derived CDR1 and CDR2 are MNHEY and SMNVEV (reference sequence). CDR3 length: 16 amino acids.

CDR3 loop: CASSFPTSVSTDTQYF. The chain couples TRBV7-9 to TRBJ2-3; TCRdb names TRBD2, which stays unverified in the absence of DNA. Germline CDR1 reads SEHNR; CDR2 reads FQNEAQ (reference sequence). The CDR3 covers 16 residues.